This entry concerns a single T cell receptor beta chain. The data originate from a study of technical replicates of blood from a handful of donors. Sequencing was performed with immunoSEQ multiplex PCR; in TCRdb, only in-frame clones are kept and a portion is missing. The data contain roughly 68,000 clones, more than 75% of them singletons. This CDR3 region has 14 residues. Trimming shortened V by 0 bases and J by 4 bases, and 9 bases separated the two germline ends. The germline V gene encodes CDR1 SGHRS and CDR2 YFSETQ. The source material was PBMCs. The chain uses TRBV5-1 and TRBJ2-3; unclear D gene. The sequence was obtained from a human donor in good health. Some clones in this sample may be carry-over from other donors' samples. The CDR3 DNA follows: TGCGCCAGCAGCTTGGTTAGCATCTCAGATACGCAGTATTTT. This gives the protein CASSLVSISDTQYF.